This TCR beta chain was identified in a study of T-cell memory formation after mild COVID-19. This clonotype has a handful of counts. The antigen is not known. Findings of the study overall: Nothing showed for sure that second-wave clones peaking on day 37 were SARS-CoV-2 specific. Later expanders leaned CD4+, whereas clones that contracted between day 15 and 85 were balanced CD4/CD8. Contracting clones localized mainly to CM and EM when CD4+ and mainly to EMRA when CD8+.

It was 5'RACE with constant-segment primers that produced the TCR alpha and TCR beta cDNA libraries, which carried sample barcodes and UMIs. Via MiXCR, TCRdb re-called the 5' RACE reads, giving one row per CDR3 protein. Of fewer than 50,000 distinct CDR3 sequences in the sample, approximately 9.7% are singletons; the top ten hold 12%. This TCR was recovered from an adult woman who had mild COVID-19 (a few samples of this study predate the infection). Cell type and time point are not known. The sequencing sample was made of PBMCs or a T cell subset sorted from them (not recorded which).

In DNA form, the CDR3 reads TGTGCCAGCTCACCAATGGTTGCCACTCAAGAGACCCAGTACTTC. Amino acid sequence: CASSPMVATQETQYF. The chain carries TRBV18 and TRBJ2-5; D gene unclear. From germline, CDR1 is KGHSH and CDR2 LQKENI. V was cut by 2 bases and J by 2 bases, with 12 bases left in between. The CDR3 loop spans 15 amino acids.